One sample yielded the 15 T cell receptor beta chains listed below, sequenced in a study of blood T cell repertoires in COVID-19. The table came from immunoSEQ multiplex PCR; TCRdb's copy has only in-frame clones and leaves some out. This table holds 250,000 to 300,000 clones, about 85% found once. The specimen sequenced was peripheral blood. These receptors were taken from a man aged 18 to 30 with active or convalescent COVID-19.

V usage is TRBV27 and J usage is TRBJ2-5; TRBD2 matches at 9 bases. Germline CDR1 MNHEY, CDR2 SMNVEV (reference sequence). J was trimmed by 4 bases and V by 4 bases; bases with no gene match: 7. CDR3 length: 15 amino acids. CDR3 region: CASSSPGLAGETQYF. Here the CDR3 DNA reads TGTGCCAGCAGTTCACCGGGACTAGCAGGAGAGACCCAGTACTTC.

CDR3 DNA: TGTGCCAGCAGTATCAACAGGAACACTGAAGCTTTCTTT. It is translated as CASSINRNTEAFF. The chain carries TRBV27 and TRBJ1-1; no clear D gene. V was shortened by 5 bases and J by 1 base, with 8 bases between the two germline ends. Per germline, CDR1 MNHEY and CDR2 SMNVEV (reference sequence). This CDR3 has 13 amino acids.

The gene calls are TRBV5-6 and TRBJ2-7; 7 bases fit TRBD2. The junction had 9 bases not matched to a gene; V was cut back by 7 bases and J by 2 bases. Germline CDR1 SGHDT, CDR2 YYEEEE. This CDR3 contains 14 residues. The CDR3 is CASESQGGAYEQYF. DNA of the CDR3: TGTGCCAGCGAGTCGCAGGGAGGGGCCTACGAGCAGTACTTC.

The chain recombines TRBV6-5 with TRBJ1-4; D is undetermined. Germline CDR1 MNHEY, CDR2 SVGAGI. Trimming cost V 8 bases and J 4 bases, with 11 bases left between them. The CDR3 is 13 residues long. The CDR3 nucleotides read TGTGCCAGCGGAGGGCCCTTTAATGAAAAACTGTTTTTT. Translation gives CASGGPFNEKLFF.

The V and J genes are TRBV27 and TRBJ1-2; weak D call: TRBD1 (5 bases). Germline lookup yields CDR1 MNHEY and CDR2 SMNVEV (reference sequence). V shed 4 bases and J shed 4 bases, with 16 bases lying between them. The CDR3 spans 15 residues. The CDR3 region has the DNA TGTGCCAGCAGTTCCTCGACAGATCTACTCTATGGCTACACCTTC. As protein: CASSSSTDLLYGYTF.

The V and J genes are TRBV18 and TRBJ1-5; 9 bases agree with TRBD1. The germline gives CDR1 KGHSH, CDR2 LQKENI. This CDR3 region has 15 residues. V shed 6 bases and J 7 bases; nucleotides not matched to a gene: 10. CDR3 DNA sequence: TGTGCCAGCTCGTTCGAAACAGGGGGCGGACAGCCCCAGCATTTT. Its translation is CASSFETGGGQPQHF.

This clone was found a few times. CDR3 loop: CATRRPGQFNSPLHF. Here the CDR3 DNA reads TGTGCCACCAGGCGTCCGGGACAGTTTAATTCACCCCTCCACTTT. V usage is TRBV6-5 and J usage is TRBJ1-6; 7 bases line up with TRBD1. This CDR3 contains 15 residues. J lost 6 bases, V lost 10 bases, and 12 bases had no gene match. CDR1 and CDR2 from the germline V gene are MNHEY and SVGAGI.

The genes are TRBV11-2 and TRBJ1-3; D perhaps matches TRBD1 (6 bases). The germline V and J ends were trimmed by 5 bases and 6 bases, with 14 bases remaining between them. The CDR3 sequence is 14 residues long. Germline V CDR1 and CDR2: SGHAT, FQNNGV. The chain's CDR3 is CASSPRGAENTIYF. CDR3 bases: TGTGCCAGCAGCCCCAGGGGAGCGGAAAACACCATATATTTT. Drawing the rest from reference TRBV11-2 and TRBJ1-3, the complete variable domain is EAGVAQSPRYKIIEKRQSVAFWCNPISGHATLYWYQQILGQGPKLLIQFQNNGVVDDSQLPKDRFSAERLKGVDSTLKIQPAKLEDSAVYLCASSPRGAENTIYFGEGSWLTVV.

The gene calls are TRBV6-6 and TRBJ2-1; D unresolved. Germline loops: CDR1 MNHNY, CDR2 SVGAGI (reference sequence). The CDR3 runs 12 residues. The germline V and J ends were trimmed by 0 bases and 9 bases, with 6 bases remaining between them. For the CDR3, the DNA is TGTGCCAGCAGTTACTCGGTAGTTGAGCAGTTCTTC. Encoded protein: CASSYSVVEQFF.

The chain carries TRBV19 and TRBJ1-2; 8 nucleotides align to TRBD1. The CDR3 totals 15 residues. CDR1 is LNHDA, CDR2 SQIVND, per germline (reference sequence). V lost 3 bases to trimming and J lost 3 bases; unmatched junction nucleotides: 6. In DNA, the CDR3 is TGTGCCAGTAGTATGGACAGGGAAACGGACTATGGCTACACCTTC. It codes for CASSMDRETDYGYTF. Together with reference TRBV19 and TRBJ1-2, the CDR3 gives the full variable domain: DGGITQSPKYLFRKEGQNVTLSCEQNLNHDAMYWYRQDPGQGLRLIYYSQIVNDFQKGDIAEGYSVSREKKESFPLTVTSAQKNPTAFYLCASSMDRETDYGYTFGSGTRLTVV.

The CDR3 nucleotides are TGTGCCAGCAGCCAAGGAGGCGGGGACCCCTACGAGCAGTACTTC. It encodes CASSQGGGDPYEQYF. The chain uses TRBV3-1 (or the pseudogene TRBV3-2) and TRBJ2-7; D possibly corresponds to TRBD2 (6 bases). In germline, CDR1 is LGHDT, CDR2 YNNKEL (reference sequence). CDR3 size: 15 residues. Trimming took 1 base from V and 2 from J, leaving 12 bases between them.

Only one count was recorded for this clone. The rearrangement links TRBV4-3 to TRBJ2-2; 10 positions agree with TRBD2. The CDR3 extends over 17 amino acids. Germline V CDR1 and CDR2: LGHNA, YSLEER. Trimming removed 0 bases from V and 6 bases from J; junction bases left unmatched: 7. CDR3 coding DNA: TGCGCCAGCAGCCAAGATCTGAGCGGGAGGGTCCCCGGGGAGCTGTTTTTT. This sequence encodes CASSQDLSGRVPGELFF.

The chain recombines TRBV18 with TRBJ2-2, with a weak D call TRBD2 (5 bases). The V end was cut by 2 bases, the J end by 4 bases, with 8 bases between. This CDR3 comprises 14 residues. CDR1 KGHSH and CDR2 LQKENI come from the germline V gene. The CDR3 region has the DNA TGTGCCAGCTCACCAGGACTGTCCACCGGGGAGCTGTTTTTT. Its translation is CASSPGLSTGELFF.

This clone was detected once. The chain joins TRBV30 to TRBJ1-6; perhaps TRBD1 as D (5 bases). The V gene's germline CDR1 is GTSNPN and CDR2 SVGIG (reference sequence). Between the trimmed V and J ends, which lost 4 bases and 5 bases, there was a span of 15 bases. The length of the CDR3 is 15 residues. In DNA, the CDR3 is TGTGCCTGGACGGGCAGGGAAAGGGATAATTCACCCCTCCACTTT. Translating it yields CAWTGRERDNSPLHF.

The rearrangement joins TRBV10-3 to TRBJ2-7; D possibly corresponds to TRBD2 (6 bases). V lost 3 bases, J lost 3 bases, and 12 bases lay in between. The CDR3 covers 14 residues. Looked up from germline, CDR1 is ENHRY and CDR2 is SYGVKD. This CDR3 is CAISETGAGYEQYF. For the CDR3, the DNA is TGTGCCATCAGTGAAACGGGAGCCGGCTACGAGCAGTACTTC.